These T cell receptor beta chains were read from a single sample in a study of T cell responses to AZD1222 COVID-19 vaccine. Libraries were prepared by immunoSEQ multiplex PCR; TCRdb keeps only in-frame clonotypes and omits some of them. Of roughly 150,000 clones listed, over 75% were seen once; the top ten hold approximately 1.5%. Here the sequenced sample was peripheral blood, taken on day 0 of AZD1222 vaccination. These TCRs come from an adult in good health. CDR3s include the opening cysteine and the closing phenylalanine or tryptophan. Each record gives: clone size, D gene, J gene, V gene, CDR3 protein, CDR3 DNA. The D gene is left open where the match is weak. Clone size is stated in some rows and not others, as once, few, many or a class when expanded.

>-|-|TRBJ2-7|TRBV3-1/TRBV3-2
CASSQTEVDYEQYF
TGTGCCAGCAGCCAAACGGAAGTCGACTACGAGCAGTACTTC
>-|TRBD2|TRBJ2-5|TRBV30
CAWLERTRKETQYF
TGTGCCTGGCTAGAGCGGACTAGGAAAGAGACCCAGTACTTC
>-|-|TRBJ2-7|TRBV19
CASSSNSYEQYF
TGTGCCAGTAGTTCAAACAGCTACGAGCAGTACTTC
>-|TRBD2|TRBJ2-1|TRBV27
CASSSSSGSYNEQFF
TGTGCCAGCAGTTCCTCTAGCGGCTCCTACAATGAGCAGTTCTTC
>-|-|TRBJ1-3|TRBV29-1
CSVVAGLHGNTIYF
TGCAGCGTTGTTGCGGGGCTGCATGGAAACACCATATATTTT
>-|-|TRBJ1-1|TRBV28
CASSPGGTWAGEAFF
TGTGCCAGCAGCCCTGGGGGGACCTGGGCGGGTGAAGCTTTCTTT
>-|-|TRBJ1-1|TRBV11-2
CASSPHADTYTEAFF
TGTGCCAGCAGCCCCCACGCGGACACTTACACTGAAGCTTTCTTT
>-|-|TRBJ1-2|TRBV5-5
CASNEADRNYGYTF
TGTGCCAGCAACGAGGCCGACAGAAACTATGGCTACACCTTC
>-|-|TRBJ1-1|TRBV4-2
CASSRNRVGTEAFF
TGTGCCAGCAGCCGAAACAGGGTAGGGACTGAAGCTTTCTTT
>once|-|TRBJ1-2|TRBV3-1/TRBV3-2
CASSQDLRGHYGYTF
TGTGCCAGCAGCCAAGATCTCCGGGGACACTATGGCTACACCTTC
>-|TRBD2|TRBJ2-2|TRBV13
CASMRGAGTGELFF
TGTGCCAGCATGCGGGGGGCAGGCACCGGGGAGCTGTTTTTT
>-|TRBD1|TRBJ1-1|TRBV7-2
CASSPKDRAILSTEAFF
TGTGCCAGCAGCCCAAAGGACAGGGCCATCTTAAGCACTGAAGCTTTCTTT
>-|TRBD2|TRBJ2-7|TRBV7-6
CASSPRAGAYEQYF
TGTGCCAGCAGCCCTAGGGCGGGAGCCTACGAGCAGTACTTC
>once|-|TRBJ1-1|TRBV14
CASSQDGLSYTEAFF
TGTGCCAGCAGCCAAGATGGGCTTTCGTACACTGAAGCTTTCTTT
>-|-|TRBJ2-5|TRBV24-1
CATSDLQGGVETQYF
TGTGCCACCAGTGACCTACAGGGCGGGGTGGAGACCCAGTACTTC
>-|TRBD2|TRBJ2-7|TRBV27
CASSLRAGGYEQYF
TGTGCCAGCAGTTTGCGGGCGGGAGGGTACGAGCAGTACTTC
>-|TRBD1|TRBJ1-1|TRBV19
CASSSQGAVAAEAFF
TGTGCCAGTAGTTCGCAGGGGGCCGTGGCGGCTGAAGCTTTCTTT
>-|-|TRBJ2-4|TRBV4-1
CASSQDVGQTLAKNIQYF
TGCGCCAGCAGCCAAGATGTAGGACAGACGTTAGCCAAAAACATTCAGTACTTC
>-|-|TRBJ2-7|TRBV18
CASSPQVLGEQYF
TGTGCCAGCTCACCACAGGTCCTGGGTGAGCAGTACTTC
>once|TRBD1|TRBJ1-3|TRBV19
CASSLPGQIVGNTIYF
TGTGCCAGTAGTCTCCCGGGACAGATTGTTGGAAACACCATATATTTT
>-|-|TRBJ2-7|TRBV27
CASSPLSAGYEQYF
TGTGCCAGCAGTCCCCTTTCAGCCGGCTACGAGCAGTACTTC
>-|TRBD1|TRBJ1-1|TRBV7-2
CASSRYGGTDPEAFF
TGTGCCAGCAGCCGCTACGGAGGGACAGACCCTGAAGCTTTCTTT
>-|-|TRBJ1-2|TRBV4-3
CASSQMNTGALYGYTF
TGCGCCAGCAGCCAAATGAATACAGGAGCCCTCTATGGCTACACCTTC
>-|-|TRBJ2-2|TRBV19
CATTGTFRTGELFF
TGTGCCACCACAGGCACGTTCAGGACCGGGGAGCTGTTTTTT
>-|TRBD2|TRBJ2-4|TRBV19
CASQSGSANIQYF
TGTGCCAGTCAGAGCGGGAGTGCGAACATTCAGTACTTC
>-|-|TRBJ1-4|TRBV7-8
CASSSPGPIVQTNEKLFF
TGTGCCAGCAGCTCTCCGGGACCCATCGTGCAAACTAATGAAAAACTGTTTTTT
>once|-|TRBJ1-2|TRBV19
CASSITSSDYGYTF
TGTGCCAGTAGTATCACCTCGTCGGACTATGGCTACACCTTC
>-|-|TRBJ2-7|TRBV28
CASSRPGPRSYEQYF
TGTGCCAGCAGTCGCCCGGGACCACGTTCCTACGAGCAGTACTTC
>-|TRBD2|TRBJ2-3|TRBV7-2
CASSLVRGGDTQYF
TGTGCCAGCAGCTTAGTCCGGGGGGGGGATACGCAGTATTTT
>once|-|TRBJ2-7|TRBV28
CASSLQGVLYEQYF
TGTGCCAGCAGTTTGCAGGGTGTGTTATACGAGCAGTACTTC
>once|-|TRBJ2-3|TRBV5-4
CASSLVEPGPTDTQYF
TGTGCCAGCAGCTTGGTGGAGCCGGGGCCCACAGATACGCAGTATTTT
>-|TRBD1|TRBJ2-5|TRBV28
CASSSGQGTRGEYF
TGTGCCAGCAGTTCCGGACAGGGAACGCGCGGAGAGTACTTC
>-|-|TRBJ2-7|TRBV7-2
CASSLVKEGVGEQYF
TGTGCCAGCAGCTTAGTCAAGGAGGGCGTCGGCGAGCAGTACTTC
>-|-|TRBJ2-6|TRBV6-1
CASSDESSRGDSGANVLTF
TGTGCCAGCAGTGACGAATCCTCTAGGGGGGACTCTGGGGCCAACGTCCTGACTTTC
>-|-|TRBJ1-2|TRBV6-5
CASRGQTYYGYTF
TGTGCCAGCCGAGGACAGACCTACTATGGCTACACCTTC
>-|-|TRBJ1-6|TRBV7-9
CASSENRDSPLHF
TGTGCCAGCAGCGAAAACAGGGATTCACCCCTCCACTTT
>-|-|TRBJ2-5|TRBV11-3
CASSRRGGETQYF
TGTGCCAGCAGCAGGAGGGGGGGAGAGACCCAGTACTTC
>-|TRBD2|TRBJ2-5|TRBV7-2
CASNLSGGLGETQYF
TGTGCCAGCAACCTAAGCGGGGGCTTAGGGGAGACCCAGTACTTC
>-|-|TRBJ1-6|TRBV4-1
CASSQDTGTIYSPLHF
TGCGCCAGCAGCCAAGATACGGGCACAATATATTCACCCCTCCACTTT
>-|-|TRBJ2-3|TRBV11-3
CASTRGGTFTTDTQYF
TGTGCCAGCACCCGAGGAGGGACCTTTACCACAGATACGCAGTATTTT
>-|-|TRBJ2-3|TRBV11-2
CASRVTGSADTQYF
TGTGCCAGCAGGGTGACAGGTTCGGCAGATACGCAGTATTTT
>-|TRBD1|TRBJ1-1|TRBV2
CASNTGRGDAFF
TGTGCCAGCAATACAGGCAGGGGGGACGCTTTCTTT
>once|TRBD2|TRBJ2-1|TRBV11-3
CASSLGTSGRFDEQFF
TGTGCCAGCAGCTTAGGGACTAGCGGGAGGTTCGATGAGCAGTTCTTC
>-|-|TRBJ2-7|TRBV4-3
CASSHRDGSYEQYF
TGCGCCAGCAGCCATCGGGACGGATCCTACGAGCAGTACTTC
>-|-|TRBJ2-5|TRBV5-4
CASSLVGETQYF
TGTGCCAGCAGCTTGGTGGGAGAGACCCAGTACTTC